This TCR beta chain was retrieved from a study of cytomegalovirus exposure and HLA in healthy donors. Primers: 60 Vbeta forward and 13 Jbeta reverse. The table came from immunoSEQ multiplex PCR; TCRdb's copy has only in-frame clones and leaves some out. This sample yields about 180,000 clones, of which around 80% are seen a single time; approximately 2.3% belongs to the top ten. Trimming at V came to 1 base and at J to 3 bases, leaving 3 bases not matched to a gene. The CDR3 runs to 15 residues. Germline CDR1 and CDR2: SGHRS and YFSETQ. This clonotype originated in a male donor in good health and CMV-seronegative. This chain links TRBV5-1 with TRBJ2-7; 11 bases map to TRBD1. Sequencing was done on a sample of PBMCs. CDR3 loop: CASSLLGTGGYEQYF. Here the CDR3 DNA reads TGCGCCAGCAGCTTGTTAGGGACAGGGGGCTACGAGCAGTACTTC. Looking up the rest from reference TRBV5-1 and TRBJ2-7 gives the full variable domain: KAGVTQTPRYLIKTRGQQVTLSCSPISGHRSVSWYQQTPGQGLQFLFEYFSETQRNKGNFPGRFSGRQFSNSRSEMNVSTLELGDSALYLCASSLLGTGGYEQYFGPGTRLTVT.